A single T cell receptor beta chain is shown here with its context. The germline V and J ends were trimmed by 8 bases and 5 bases, with 12 bases remaining between them. This CDR3 spans 12 amino acids. Germline assignment: CDR1 SEHNR and CDR2 FQNEAQ (reference sequence). This sample stems from a study of blood T cell repertoires in COVID-19. Study overall: Acute and convalescent COVID-19 samples came from the United States, Italy and Spain. In each case, the material was cDNA or gDNA derived from T cells, B-cell-depleted T cells, or PBMCs.

In the authors' methods: Reference gene primer amplification in the assay estimated nucleated cell counts. Some clones are missing from TCRdb's copy, which holds only in-frame ones; the method was immunoSEQ multiplex PCR. The DNA gave D and trimming, while V, J and clone size come from that table. This sample has approximately 270,000 clones, with just over 85% found just once. This TCR was sampled from an elderly man with acute or convalescent COVID-19. The material sequenced was peripheral blood. The chain carries TRBV7-9 and TRBJ1-1; D ambiguous. The CDR3 DNA follows: TGTGCCAGCCGGAGAGGGTCGACTGAAGCTTTCTTT. Its translation is CASRRGSTEAFF.